The clone carrying this T cell receptor (beta chain) was recorded only once. This sample is drawn from a study of blood T cell repertoires in COVID-19. Across the study: Nucleic acid was either cDNA or gDNA, and it came from T cells, B-cell-depleted T cells, or PBMCs.

Some clones are missing from TCRdb's copy, which holds only in-frame ones; the method was immunoSEQ multiplex PCR. The sample has more than 200,000 clones, around 90% seen once; the top ten hold 7.2%. Cohort allocation depended upon clinical history that participants reported. The sample was PBMCs or T cells enriched from blood (not recorded which). The sequence was collected from a man aged 30 to 39 in a cohort exposed to, infected with or recovered from COVID-19 (not recorded which).

The CDR3 protein is CASSLGEGTNIQYF. The CDR3 DNA reads as TGTGCCAGCAGCTTAGGAGAGGGCACAAACATTCAGTACTTC. This chain connects TRBV7-9 to TRBJ2-4; D may be TRBD2 (5 bases). V lost 1 base and J lost 6, with 10 bases in between. Germline V gene sequence: CDR1 SEHNR, CDR2 FQNEAQ (reference sequence). The CDR3 is 14 residues long.